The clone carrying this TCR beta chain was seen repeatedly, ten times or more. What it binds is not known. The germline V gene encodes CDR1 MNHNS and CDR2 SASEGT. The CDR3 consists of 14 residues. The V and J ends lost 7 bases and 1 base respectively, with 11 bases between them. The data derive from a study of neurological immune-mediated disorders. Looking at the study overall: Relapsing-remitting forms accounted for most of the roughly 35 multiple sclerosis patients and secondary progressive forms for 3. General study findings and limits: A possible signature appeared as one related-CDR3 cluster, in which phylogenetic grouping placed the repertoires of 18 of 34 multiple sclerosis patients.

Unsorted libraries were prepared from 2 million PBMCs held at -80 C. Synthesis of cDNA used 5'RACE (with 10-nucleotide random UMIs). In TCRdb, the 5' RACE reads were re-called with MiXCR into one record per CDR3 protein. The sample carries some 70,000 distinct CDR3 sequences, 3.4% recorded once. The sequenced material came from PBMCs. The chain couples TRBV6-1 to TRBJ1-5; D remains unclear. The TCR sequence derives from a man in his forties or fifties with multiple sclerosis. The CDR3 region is CASTLDGSNQPQHF. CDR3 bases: TGTGCCAGCACTTTGGACGGCAGCAATCAGCCCCAGCATTTT.